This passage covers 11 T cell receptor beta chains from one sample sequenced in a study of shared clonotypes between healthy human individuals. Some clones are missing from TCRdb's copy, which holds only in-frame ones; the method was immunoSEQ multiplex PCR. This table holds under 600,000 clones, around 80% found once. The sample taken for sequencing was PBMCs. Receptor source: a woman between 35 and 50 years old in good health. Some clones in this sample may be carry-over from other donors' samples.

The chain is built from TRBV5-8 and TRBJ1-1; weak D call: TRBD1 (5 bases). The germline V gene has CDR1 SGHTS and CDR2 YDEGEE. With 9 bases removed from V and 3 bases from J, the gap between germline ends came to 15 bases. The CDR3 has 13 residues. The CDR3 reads CATTGVSHTEAFF. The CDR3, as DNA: TGTGCCACCACGGGGGTATCACACACTGAAGCTTTCTTT.

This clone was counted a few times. CDR3 sequence (DNA): TGTGCCTGGATTGTTAAGGGGGCCTACGAGCAGTACTTC. Translating gives CAWIVKGAYEQYF. V usage is TRBV30 and J usage is TRBJ2-7; tentative D call: TRBD1 (6 bases). CDR3 length: 13 residues. V was trimmed by 4 bases and J by 2 bases, leaving 12 bases between them. From germline, CDR1 is GTSNPN and CDR2 SVGIG (reference sequence).

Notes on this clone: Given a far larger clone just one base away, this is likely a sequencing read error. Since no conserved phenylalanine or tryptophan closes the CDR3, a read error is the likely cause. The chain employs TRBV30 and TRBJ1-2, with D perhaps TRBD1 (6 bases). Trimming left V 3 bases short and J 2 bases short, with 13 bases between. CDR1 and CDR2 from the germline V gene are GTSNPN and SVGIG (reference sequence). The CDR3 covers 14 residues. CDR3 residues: CAWRPPGQNYGYTL. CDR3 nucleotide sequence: TGTGCCTGGAGACCCCCTGGACAGAACTATGGCTACACCCTC.

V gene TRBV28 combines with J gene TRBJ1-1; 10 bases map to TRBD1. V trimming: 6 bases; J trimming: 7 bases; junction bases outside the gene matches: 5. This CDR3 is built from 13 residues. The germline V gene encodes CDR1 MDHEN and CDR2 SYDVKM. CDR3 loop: CASSLGQGDEAFF. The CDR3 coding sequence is TGTGCCAGCAGCCTAGGACAGGGGGATGAAGCTTTCTTT.

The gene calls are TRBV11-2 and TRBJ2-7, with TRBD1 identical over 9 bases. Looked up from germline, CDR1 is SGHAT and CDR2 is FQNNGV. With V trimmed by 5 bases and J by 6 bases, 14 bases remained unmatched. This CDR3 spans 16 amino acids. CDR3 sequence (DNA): TGTGCCAGCAGCCCCCACCCGGGACAGGGAGTATCCGAGCAGTACTTC. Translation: CASSPHPGQGVSEQYF.

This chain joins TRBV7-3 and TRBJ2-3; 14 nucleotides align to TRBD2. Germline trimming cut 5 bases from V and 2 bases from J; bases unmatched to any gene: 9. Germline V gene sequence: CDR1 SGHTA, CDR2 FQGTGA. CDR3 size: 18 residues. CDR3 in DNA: TGTGCCAGCAGCGCCGGGACTAGCGGGAGCTTCAACACAGATACGCAGTATTTT. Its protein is CASSAGTSGSFNTDTQYF.

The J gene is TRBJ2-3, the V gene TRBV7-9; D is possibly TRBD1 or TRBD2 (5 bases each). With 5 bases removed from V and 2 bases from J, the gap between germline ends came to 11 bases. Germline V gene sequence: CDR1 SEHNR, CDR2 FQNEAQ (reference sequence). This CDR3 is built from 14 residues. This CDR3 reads CASSPGASTDTQYF. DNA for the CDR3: TGTGCCAGCAGCCCCGGGGCGTCCACAGATACGCAGTATTTT.

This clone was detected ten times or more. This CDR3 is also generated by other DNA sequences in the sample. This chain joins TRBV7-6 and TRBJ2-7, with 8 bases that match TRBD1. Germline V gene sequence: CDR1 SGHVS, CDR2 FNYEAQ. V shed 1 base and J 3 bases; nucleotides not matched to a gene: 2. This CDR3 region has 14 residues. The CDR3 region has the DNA TGTGCCAGCAGCTTAGGGACAGGGAGCTACGAGCAGTACTTC. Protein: CASSLGTGSYEQYF. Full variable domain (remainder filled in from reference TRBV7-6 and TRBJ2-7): GAGVSQSPRYKVTKRGQDVALRCDPISGHVSLYWYRQALGQGPEFLTYFNYEAQQDKSGLPNDRFSAERPEGSISTLTIQRTEQRDSAMYRCASSLGTGSYEQYFGPGTRLTVT.

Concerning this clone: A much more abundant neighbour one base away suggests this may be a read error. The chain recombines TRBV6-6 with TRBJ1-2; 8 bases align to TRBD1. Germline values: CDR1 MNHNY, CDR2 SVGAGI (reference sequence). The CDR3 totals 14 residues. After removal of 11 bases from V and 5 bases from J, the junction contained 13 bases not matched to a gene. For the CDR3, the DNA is TGTGCCGGCTCATTACAGGGGGACCAATATGGCTACACCTTC. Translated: CAGSLQGDQYGYTF.

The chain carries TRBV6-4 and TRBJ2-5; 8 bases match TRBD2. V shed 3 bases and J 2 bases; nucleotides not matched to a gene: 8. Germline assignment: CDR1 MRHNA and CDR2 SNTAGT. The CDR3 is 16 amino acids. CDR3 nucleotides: TGTGCCAGCAGTGAGAGGAGCGGGAGTGGGCAAGAGACCCAGTACTTC. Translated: CASSERSGSGQETQYF.

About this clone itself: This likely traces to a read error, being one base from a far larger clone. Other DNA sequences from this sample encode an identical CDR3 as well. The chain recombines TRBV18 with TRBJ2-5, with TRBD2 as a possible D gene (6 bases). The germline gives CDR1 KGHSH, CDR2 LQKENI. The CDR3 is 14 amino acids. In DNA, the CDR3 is TGTGCCAGCTCCCCCGGAACTAGCCAGGAGACGCAGTACTTC. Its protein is CASSPGTSQETQYF.